Listed here are 11 T cell receptor beta chains from one sample, sequenced in a study of T cells in Graves' hyperthyroidism and ophthalmopathy. The source material, RNA transcripts, was used to amplify TCR beta CDR3 regions. The TCR CDR3 was amplified in a first-round RT-PCR using the HTBI primer set. TCRdb re-analysed the multiplex PCR reads in MiXCR, keeping a single row per CDR3 protein. The repertoire has about 400,000 distinct CDR3 sequences, about 15% of them found once; the top ten carry approximately 7.5%. The sequenced material came from blood. These receptor sequences come from a woman aged 18-35 years with Graves' hyperthyroidism.

This clonotype showed up many times. The genes are TRBV2 and TRBJ2-7; 9 bases line up with TRBD1. There are 15 residues in the CDR3. V was pared by 6 bases and J by 6 bases, with 12 bases of the junction left unmatched. Germline loops: CDR1 SNHLY, CDR2 FYNNEI. The chain's CDR3 is CASRTNPGQGPEQYF. The CDR3 coding sequence is TGTGCCAGCAGAACTAATCCGGGACAGGGACCCGAGCAGTACTTC.

This clonotype was seen at least ten times. The J gene is TRBJ2-1, the V gene TRBV12-3 or TRBV12-4; 13 positions agree with TRBD2. V was clipped by 5 bases and J by 8 bases; unmatched bases: 3. The CDR3 extends over 14 amino acids. The CDR3 DNA reads as TGTGCCAGCAGTAAACTAGCGGGGGGGCATGAGCAGTTCTTC. It is translated as CASSKLAGGHEQFF.

This clonotype was detected ten times or more. The chain is built from TRBV12-3 or TRBV12-4 and TRBJ1-6, with unresolved D. The CDR3 has 12 residues. Deletions cut 9 bases from V and 7 bases from J, with 10 bases between. CDR3 region: CASSYGNSPLHF. DNA for the CDR3: TGTGCCAGTTCGTACGGGAATTCACCCCTCCACTTT.

This clonotype showed up many times. The V call is TRBV11-2, the J call TRBJ2-3; D perhaps matches TRBD2 (6 bases). This CDR3 is 16 amino acids long. V gave up 2 bases and J gave up 6 bases, with 18 bases separating them. Germline CDR1 is SGHAT and CDR2 is FQNNGV. Here the CDR3 reads CASSLWTGEVSDTQYF. Here the CDR3 DNA reads TGTGCCAGCAGCTTATGGACGGGGGAGGTATCGGATACGCAGTATTTT.

This clonotype was seen ten or more times. V and J are TRBV6-1 and TRBJ1-5; no reliable D call. V was cut by 2 bases and J by 0 bases, with 14 bases left in between. Germline CDR1 and CDR2: MNHNS and SASEGT. The CDR3 is made up of 17 amino acids. CDR3: CASSERGDFYSNQPQHF. The CDR3 DNA follows: TGTGCCAGCAGTGAACGTGGGGATTTCTATAGCAATCAGCCCCAGCATTTT.

The V gene is TRBV6-1, the J gene TRBJ2-1; 12 positions agree with TRBD2. Germline V gene data show CDR1 as MNHNS and CDR2 as SASEGT. With 7 bases clipped from V and 7 bases from J, the junction kept 8 bases outside the gene matches. CDR3 length: 15 amino acids. The CDR3 bases are TGTGCCAGCAAGGGGACTAGCGGGCTGTGGAATGAGCAGTTCTTC. Amino acid sequence: CASKGTSGLWNEQFF.

There are many counts of this clonotype. The V gene is TRBV20-1, the J gene TRBJ2-1; TRBD2 matches 9 bases. This CDR3 is built from 16 residues. Germline loops: CDR1 DFQATT, CDR2 SNEGSKA (reference sequence). The V and J ends lost 0 bases and 3 bases, in that order; junction bases with no gene match: 6. CDR3 nucleotides: TGCAGTGCTAGAGATTGGGCGGGGGGGCACTACAATGAGCAGTTCTTC. This sequence encodes CSARDWAGGHYNEQFF.

This clonotype was recorded a few times. The rearrangement links TRBV19 to TRBJ1-3; 7 bases are a match to TRBD1. This CDR3 is 17 amino acids long. The V and J ends lost 2 bases and 4 bases, in that order; junction bases with no gene match: 11. In germline, CDR1 is LNHDA, CDR2 SQIVND (reference sequence). The CDR3 region has the DNA TGTGCCAGTAGTATACTAAACCCCCGGACAGGAGGAAACACCATATATTTT. Translated: CASSILNPRTGGNTIYF.

This clonotype was counted many times. This sequence joins TRBV15 and TRBJ1-2; the D gene is possibly TRBD1 (5 bases). Per the germline V gene, CDR1 is LNHNV and CDR2 is YYDKDF (reference sequence). There are 13 residues in the CDR3. V was trimmed by 2 bases and J by 10 bases, leaving 14 bases between them. CDR3 residues: CATSRLGRGDYTF. The CDR3 nucleotides are TGTGCCACCAGCAGACTTGGACGGGGGGACTACACCTTC.

This clonotype was recorded at least ten times. This sequence joins TRBV9 and TRBJ1-5; a weak D match, TRBD1 (5 bases). Germline V gene lookup returns CDR1 SGDLS and CDR2 YYNGEE. The CDR3 covers 14 residues. V gave up 2 bases and J gave up 7 bases, with 13 bases separating them. The CDR3 sequence is CASSVGGEGQPQHF. CDR3 sequence (DNA): TGTGCCAGCAGCGTTGGAGGGGAGGGGCAGCCCCAGCATTTT.

This clonotype was counted at least ten times. The J gene is TRBJ2-3, the V gene TRBV3-1, with a tentative D call TRBD1 (7 bases). Germline V gene lookup returns CDR1 LGHDT and CDR2 YNNKEL (reference sequence). CDR3 length equals 13 residues. V lost 4 bases and J 5 bases, leaving 10 bases between the germline ends. The CDR3 nucleotides are TGTGCCAGCAGCCGGAGGGGGCAAGATACGCAGTATTTT. Translation: CASSRRGQDTQYF.